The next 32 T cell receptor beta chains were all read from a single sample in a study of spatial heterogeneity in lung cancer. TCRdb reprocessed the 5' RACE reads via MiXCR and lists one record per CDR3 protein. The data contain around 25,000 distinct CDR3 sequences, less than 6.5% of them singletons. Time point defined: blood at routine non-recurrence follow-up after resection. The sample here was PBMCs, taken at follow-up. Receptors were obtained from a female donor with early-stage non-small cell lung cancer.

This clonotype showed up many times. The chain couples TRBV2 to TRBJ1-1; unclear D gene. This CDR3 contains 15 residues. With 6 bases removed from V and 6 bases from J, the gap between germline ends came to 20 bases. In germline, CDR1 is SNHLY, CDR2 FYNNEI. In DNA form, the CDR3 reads TGTGCCAGCAGGAGAGGGAAGGGAAGTAAGGCTGAAGCTTTCTTT. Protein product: CASRRGKGSKAEAFF.

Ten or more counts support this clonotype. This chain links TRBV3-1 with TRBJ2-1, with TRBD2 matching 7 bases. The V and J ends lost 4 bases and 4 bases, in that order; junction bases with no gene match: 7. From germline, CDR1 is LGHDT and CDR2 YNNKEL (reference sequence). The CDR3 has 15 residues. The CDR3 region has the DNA TGTGCCAGCAGCCCCAGCGGGACTGGATACAATGAGCAGTTCTTC. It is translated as CASSPSGTGYNEQFF.

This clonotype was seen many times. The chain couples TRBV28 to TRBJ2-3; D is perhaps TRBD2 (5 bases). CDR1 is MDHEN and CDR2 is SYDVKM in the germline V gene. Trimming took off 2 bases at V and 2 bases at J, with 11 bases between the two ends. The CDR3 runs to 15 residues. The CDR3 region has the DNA TGTGCCAGCAGTTTAAGGTTAGCGTACACAGATACGCAGTATTTT. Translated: CASSLRLAYTDTQYF.

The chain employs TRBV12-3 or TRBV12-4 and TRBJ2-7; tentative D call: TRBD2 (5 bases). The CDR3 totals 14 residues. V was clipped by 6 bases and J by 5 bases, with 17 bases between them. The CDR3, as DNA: TGTGCCAGCAGCCGCTTGGGAGAAGACGACGAGCAGTACTTC. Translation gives CASSRLGEDDEQYF.

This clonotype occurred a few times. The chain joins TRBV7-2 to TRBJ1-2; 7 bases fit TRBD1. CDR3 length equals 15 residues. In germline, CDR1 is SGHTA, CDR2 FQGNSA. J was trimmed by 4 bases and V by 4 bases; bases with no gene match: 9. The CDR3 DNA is TGTGCCAGCAGCTCCCGGGGGACAGTTCCCTATGGCTACACCTTC. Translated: CASSSRGTVPYGYTF.

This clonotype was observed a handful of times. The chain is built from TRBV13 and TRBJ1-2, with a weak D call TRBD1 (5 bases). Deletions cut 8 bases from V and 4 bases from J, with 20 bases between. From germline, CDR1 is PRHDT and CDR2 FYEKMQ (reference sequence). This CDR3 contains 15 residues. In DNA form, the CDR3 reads TGTGCCAGCTCCCGGCTGACGGGGGAGCCCTATGGCTACACCTTC. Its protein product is CASSRLTGEPYGYTF.

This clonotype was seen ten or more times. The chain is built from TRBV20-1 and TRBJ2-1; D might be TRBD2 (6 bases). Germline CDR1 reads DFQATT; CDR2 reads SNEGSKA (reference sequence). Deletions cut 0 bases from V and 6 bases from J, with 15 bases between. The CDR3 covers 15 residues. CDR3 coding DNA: TGCAGTGCTAGAGATGGAGGGGTCCCCCTCAATGAGCAGTTCTTC. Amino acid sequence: CSARDGGVPLNEQFF.

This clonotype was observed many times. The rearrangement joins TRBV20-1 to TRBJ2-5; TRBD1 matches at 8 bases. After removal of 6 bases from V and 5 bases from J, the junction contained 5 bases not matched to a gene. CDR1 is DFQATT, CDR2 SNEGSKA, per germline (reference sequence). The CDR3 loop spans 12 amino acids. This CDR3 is CSAGTGYETQYF. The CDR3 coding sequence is TGCAGTGCCGGGACAGGTTACGAGACCCAGTACTTC.

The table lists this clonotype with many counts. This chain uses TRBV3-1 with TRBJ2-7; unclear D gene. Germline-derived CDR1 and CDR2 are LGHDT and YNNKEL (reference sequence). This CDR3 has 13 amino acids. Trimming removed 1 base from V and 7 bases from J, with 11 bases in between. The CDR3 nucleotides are TGTGCCAGCAGCCAAGTTTCGACGGCTGAGCAGTACTTC. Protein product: CASSQVSTAEQYF.

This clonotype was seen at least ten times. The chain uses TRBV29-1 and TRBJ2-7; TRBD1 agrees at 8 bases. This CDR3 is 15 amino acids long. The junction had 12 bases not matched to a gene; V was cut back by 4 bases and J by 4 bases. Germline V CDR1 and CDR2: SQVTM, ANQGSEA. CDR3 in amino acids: CSVVLGDRRFYEQYF. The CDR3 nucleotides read TGCAGCGTTGTATTGGGGGACAGGAGGTTTTACGAGCAGTACTTC.

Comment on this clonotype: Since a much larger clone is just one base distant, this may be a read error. The CDR3 here is CASSLLASGTGELVF. The CDR3 nucleotides read TGTGCCAGCAGCTTACTGGCTAGCGGTACCGGGGAGCTGGTTTTT. This chain uses TRBV7-6 with TRBJ2-2, with 7 bases matching TRBD2. The CDR3 length is 15 residues. The germline gives CDR1 SGHVS, CDR2 FNYEAQ. Supplemented by reference TRBV7-6 and TRBJ2-2, the full variable domain reads GAGVSQSPRYKVTKRGQDVALRCDPISGHVSLYWYRQALGQGPEFLTYFNYEAQQDKSGLPNDRFSAERPEGSISTLTIQRTEQRDSAMYRCASSLLASGTGELVFGEGSRLTVL.

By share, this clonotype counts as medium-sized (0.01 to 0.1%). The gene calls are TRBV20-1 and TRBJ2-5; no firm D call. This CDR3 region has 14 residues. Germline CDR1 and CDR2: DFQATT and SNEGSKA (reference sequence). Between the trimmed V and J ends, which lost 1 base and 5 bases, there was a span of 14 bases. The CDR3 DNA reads TGCAGTGCTAGAGTTTCAAGGGCTCAGGAGACCCAGTACTTC. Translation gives CSARVSRAQETQYF.

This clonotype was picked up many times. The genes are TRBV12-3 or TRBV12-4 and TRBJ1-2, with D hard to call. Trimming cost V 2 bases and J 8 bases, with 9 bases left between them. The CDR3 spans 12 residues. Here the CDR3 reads CASSLSPSGYTF. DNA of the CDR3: TGTGCCAGCAGTTTAAGTCCCTCCGGCTACACCTTC.

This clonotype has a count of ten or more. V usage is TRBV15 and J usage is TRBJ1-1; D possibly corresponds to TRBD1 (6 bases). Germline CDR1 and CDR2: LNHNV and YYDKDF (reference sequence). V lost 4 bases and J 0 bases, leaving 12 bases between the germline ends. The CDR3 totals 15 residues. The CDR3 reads CATSKSQGMNTEAFF. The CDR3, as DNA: TGTGCCACCAGCAAGAGTCAGGGGATGAACACTGAAGCTTTCTTT. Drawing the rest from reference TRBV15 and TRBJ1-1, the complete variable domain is DAMVIQNPRYQVTQFGKPVTLSCSQTLNHNVMYWYQQKSSQAPKLLFHYYDKDFNNEADTPDNFQSRRPNTSFCFLDIRSPGLGDTAMYLCATSKSQGMNTEAFFGQGTRLTVV.

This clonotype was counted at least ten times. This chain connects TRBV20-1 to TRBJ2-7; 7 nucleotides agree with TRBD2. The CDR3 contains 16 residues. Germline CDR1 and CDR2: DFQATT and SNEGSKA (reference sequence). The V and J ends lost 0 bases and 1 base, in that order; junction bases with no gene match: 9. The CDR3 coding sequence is TGCAGTGCTAGAGAAAAAGCGGGAATCAATTCCTACGAGCAGTACTTC. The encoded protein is CSAREKAGINSYEQYF.

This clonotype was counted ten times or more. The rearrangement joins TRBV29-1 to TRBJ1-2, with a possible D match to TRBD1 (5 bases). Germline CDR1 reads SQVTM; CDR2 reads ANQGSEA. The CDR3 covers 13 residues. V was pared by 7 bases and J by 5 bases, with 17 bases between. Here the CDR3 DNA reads TGCAGCGGTGCGCGGGGGGAAGGGTATGGCTACACCTTC. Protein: CSGARGEGYGYTF.

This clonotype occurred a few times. In DNA, the CDR3 is TGTGCCAGCAGCGTGGGACAGTCCCTAACCTACGAGCAGTACTTC. It codes for CASSVGQSLTYEQYF. The gene calls are TRBV9 and TRBJ2-7; TRBD1 matches 7 bases. Germline V gives CDR1 SGDLS, CDR2 YYNGEE. Losses at the gene ends were 2 bases for V and 2 bases for J; bases not matched to a gene: 7. CDR3 length equals 15 residues.

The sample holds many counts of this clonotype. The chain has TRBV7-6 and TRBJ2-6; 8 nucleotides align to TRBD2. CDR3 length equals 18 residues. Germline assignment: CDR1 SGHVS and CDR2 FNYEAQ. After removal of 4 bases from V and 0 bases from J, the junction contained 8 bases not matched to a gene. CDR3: CASSSTAGGDSGANVLTF. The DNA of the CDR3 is TGTGCCAGCAGCTCTACGGCGGGAGGAGACTCTGGGGCCAACGTCCTGACTTTC.

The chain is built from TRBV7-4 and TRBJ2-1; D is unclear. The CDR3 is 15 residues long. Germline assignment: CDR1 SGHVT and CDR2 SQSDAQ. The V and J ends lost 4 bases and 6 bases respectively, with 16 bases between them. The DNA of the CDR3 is TGTGCCAGCAGCTCAACCGTCTCCCAGCCCAATGAGCAGTTCTTC. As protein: CASSSTVSQPNEQFF.

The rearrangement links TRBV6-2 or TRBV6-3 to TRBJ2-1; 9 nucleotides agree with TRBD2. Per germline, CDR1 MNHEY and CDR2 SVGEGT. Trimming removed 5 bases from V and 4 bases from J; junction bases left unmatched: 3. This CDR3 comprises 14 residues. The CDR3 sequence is CASSNLAGYNEQFF. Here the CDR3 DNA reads TGTGCCAGCAGTAACCTAGCGGGGTACAATGAGCAGTTCTTC.

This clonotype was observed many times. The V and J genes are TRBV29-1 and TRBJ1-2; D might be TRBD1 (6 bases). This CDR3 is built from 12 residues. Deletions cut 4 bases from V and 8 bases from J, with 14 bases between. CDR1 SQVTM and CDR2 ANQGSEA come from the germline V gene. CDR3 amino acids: CSVGTGAKGYTF. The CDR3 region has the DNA TGCAGCGTTGGAACGGGGGCTAAGGGCTACACCTTC.

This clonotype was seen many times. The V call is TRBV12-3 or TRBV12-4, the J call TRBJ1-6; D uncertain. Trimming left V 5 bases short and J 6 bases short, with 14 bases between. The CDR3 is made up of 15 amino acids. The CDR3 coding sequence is TGTGCCAGCAGTCAGCGCGGGGAGGGTAATTCACCCCTCCACTTT. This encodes CASSQRGEGNSPLHF.

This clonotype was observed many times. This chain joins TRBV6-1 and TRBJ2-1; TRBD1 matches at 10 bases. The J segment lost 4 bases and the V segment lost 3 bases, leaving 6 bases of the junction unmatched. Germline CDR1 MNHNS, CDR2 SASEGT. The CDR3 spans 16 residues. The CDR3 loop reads CASSEQPGQGYNEQFF. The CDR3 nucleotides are TGTGCCAGCAGTGAGCAACCGGGACAGGGGTACAATGAGCAGTTCTTC.

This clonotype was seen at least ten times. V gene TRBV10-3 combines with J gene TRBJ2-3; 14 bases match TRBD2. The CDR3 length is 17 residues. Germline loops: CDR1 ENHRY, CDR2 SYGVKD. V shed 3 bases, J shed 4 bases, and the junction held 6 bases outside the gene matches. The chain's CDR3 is CAISDPGLAGVADTQYF. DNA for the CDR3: TGTGCCATCAGTGACCCGGGACTAGCGGGAGTCGCAGATACGCAGTATTTT.

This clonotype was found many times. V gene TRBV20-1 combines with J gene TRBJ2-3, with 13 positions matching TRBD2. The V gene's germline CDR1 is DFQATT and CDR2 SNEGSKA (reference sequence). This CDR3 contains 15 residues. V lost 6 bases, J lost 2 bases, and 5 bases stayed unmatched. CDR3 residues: CSAQGLAGDTDTQYF. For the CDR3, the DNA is TGCAGTGCCCAAGGACTAGCGGGGGACACAGATACGCAGTATTTT.

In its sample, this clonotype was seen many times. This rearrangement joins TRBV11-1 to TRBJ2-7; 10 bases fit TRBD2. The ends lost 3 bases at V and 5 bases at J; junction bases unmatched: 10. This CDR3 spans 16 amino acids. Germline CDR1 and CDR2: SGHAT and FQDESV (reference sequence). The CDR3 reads CASSFRSALAGDEQYF. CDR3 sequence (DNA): TGTGCCAGCAGCTTTCGGTCGGCCCTAGCGGGAGACGAGCAGTACTTC.

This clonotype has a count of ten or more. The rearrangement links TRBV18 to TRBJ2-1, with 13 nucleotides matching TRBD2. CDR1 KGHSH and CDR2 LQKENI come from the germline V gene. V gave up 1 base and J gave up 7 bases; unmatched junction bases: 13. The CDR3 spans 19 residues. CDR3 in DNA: TGTGCCAGCTCACCACAAATCGGGACTAGCGGGGCGCCCGCTAATGAGCAGTTCTTC. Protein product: CASSPQIGTSGAPANEQFF.

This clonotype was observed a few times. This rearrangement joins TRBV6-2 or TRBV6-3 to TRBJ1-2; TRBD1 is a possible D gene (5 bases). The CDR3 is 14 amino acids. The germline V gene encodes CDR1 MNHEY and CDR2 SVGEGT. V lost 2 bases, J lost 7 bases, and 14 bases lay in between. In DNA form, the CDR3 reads TGTGCCAGCAGTTACCCGGAGGGACTCTCTGGCTACACCTTC. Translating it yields CASSYPEGLSGYTF.

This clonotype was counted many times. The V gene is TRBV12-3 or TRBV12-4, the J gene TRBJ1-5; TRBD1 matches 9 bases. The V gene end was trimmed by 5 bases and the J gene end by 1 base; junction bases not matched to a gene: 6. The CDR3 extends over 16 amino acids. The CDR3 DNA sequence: TGTGCCAGCAGTGAACAGGGGGCCGGGAGCAATCAGCCCCAGCATTTT. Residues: CASSEQGAGSNQPQHF.

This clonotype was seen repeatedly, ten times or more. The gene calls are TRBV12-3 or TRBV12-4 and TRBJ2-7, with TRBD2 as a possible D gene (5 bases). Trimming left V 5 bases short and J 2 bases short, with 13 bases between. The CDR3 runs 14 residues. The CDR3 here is CASSPPVGAYEQYF. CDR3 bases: TGTGCCAGCAGTCCCCCCGTGGGAGCCTACGAGCAGTACTTC.

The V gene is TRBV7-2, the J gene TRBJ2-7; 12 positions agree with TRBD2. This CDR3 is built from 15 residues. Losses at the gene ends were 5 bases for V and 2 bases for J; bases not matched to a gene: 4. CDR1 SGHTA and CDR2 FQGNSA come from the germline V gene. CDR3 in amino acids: CASSQTSGGAYEQYF. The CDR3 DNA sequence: TGTGCCAGCAGCCAGACTAGCGGGGGAGCCTACGAGCAGTACTTC.

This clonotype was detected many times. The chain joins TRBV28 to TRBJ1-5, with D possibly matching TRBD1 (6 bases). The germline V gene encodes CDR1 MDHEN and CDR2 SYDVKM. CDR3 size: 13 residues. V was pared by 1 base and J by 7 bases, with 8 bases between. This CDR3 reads CASSLSGEQPQHF. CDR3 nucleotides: TGTGCCAGCAGTTTATCAGGGGAACAGCCCCAGCATTTT.